This entry is about one T cell receptor (beta chain). Its antigen is still unknown. No base-level quality is on record; no much larger clone is a single base apart. Checkpoint therapy began 14 to 28 days after autologous transplant, with ipilimumab given at 1 mg/kg intravenously on day 1 of selected weeks. Patients received nivolumab at 3 mg/kg intravenously on day 1 of weeks 1, 4, 7, 10, and every two weeks through week 26. This Phase Ib clinical trial tested ipilimumab plus nivolumab, a combined checkpoint inhibition, as consolidation after autologous stem cell transplantation. V loses 3 bases of germline sequence and J loses 4 bases, and the interval between the two ends is 15 bases. Via the germline V gene, CDR1 is LGHNA and CDR2 YSLEER. The cysteine opens and the phenylalanine closes a CDR3 of 15 amino acids. Of all the DNA, just the CDR3 is kept, 45 bases in frame from base 1. This entry belongs to a study of ipilimumab plus nivolumab after autologous stem cell transplantation (dated by TCRdb to 2020 to 2022). General notes on the study: The median number of doses that trial patients received was four or five for ipilimumab and under ten for nivolumab. Primary refractory and relapsed disease were included in the DLBCL cohort, with 18-month progression-free survival of approximately 86% and 30%, respectively. Patients undergoing autologous transplant for high-risk diffuse large B cell lymphoma, mature T cell lymphoma, or multiple myeloma were enrolled in the trial. The intent-to-treat population of the trial was made up of 35 to 40 patients.

Study-wide conclusions, independent of this receptor: The authors stated that profiles of the T cell receptor repertoire, regulatory T cell phenotype and gut microbiota provided a biologic rationale for studying this approach further. The authors concluded that combined checkpoint inhibition appeared tolerable when used as consolidation after transplant.

Libraries were prepared through the immunoSEQ multiplex PCR assay. The source is immuneACCESS, and TCRdb retained only in-frame sequences with V and J called. Part of the clones is not carried over; for the studies checked, unresolved V genes explain less than half of this, and the remainder is unexplained. The sample contains approximately 18,000 clones, roughly four fifths of them found a single time. The ten most abundant clones make up approximately 7% of the sample. The source was PBMCs, collected in a trial of ipilimumab plus nivolumab as post-transplant consolidation. The V and J genes are TRBV4-3 and TRBJ2-5; tentative D gene TRBD1, with 6 bases matching. This clonotype originated in a male donor with diffuse large B-cell lymphoma. The CDR3 reads CASSHGSGTTETQYF. The DNA sequence is TGCGCCAGCAGCCATGGATCCGGGACAACAGAGACCCAGTACTTC.